The 6 T cell receptor beta chains below all came from one sample that was sequenced in a study of T cells in tumors after PD-1 blockade. The protocol was immunoSEQ multiplex PCR, while the TCRdb copy is restricted to in-frame clones and leaves out a portion. Of 15,000 or so clones in the sample, about 80% are singletons; the top ten hold 20% to 25%. The sequences come from PBMCs, collected after anti-PD-1 treatment. The origin of the receptors is a human donor with basal cell carcinoma.

This clone showed up just once. This chain joins TRBV5-1 and TRBJ2-3; D unclear. Looked up from germline, CDR1 is SGHRS and CDR2 is YFSETQ. The germline V and J ends were trimmed by 2 bases and 2 bases, with 9 bases remaining between them. The CDR3 spans 14 residues. The CDR3 region has the DNA TGCGCCAGCAGCTTTGCGGTTTCCACAGATACGCAGTATTTT. Its protein product is CASSFAVSTDTQYF.

The V gene is TRBV6-1, the J gene TRBJ1-1, with D possibly matching TRBD1 (6 bases). The V end lost 2 bases, the J end lost 0 bases, and 16 bases lay between the germline ends. The CDR3 is 17 amino acids. CDR1 MNHNS and CDR2 SASEGT come from the germline V gene. CDR3 DNA sequence: TGTGCCAGCAGTGAACTGGGGGCATTGATTATGAACACTGAAGCTTTCTTT. Its protein is CASSELGALIMNTEAFF.

As for this clone: A single base separates this from a much larger clone, so it may be a read error. The chain is built from TRBV2 and TRBJ2-1; 9 nucleotides line up with TRBD2. The CDR3 spans 19 residues. V shed 10 bases, J shed 0 bases, and the junction held 19 bases outside the gene matches. Germline values: CDR1 SNHLY, CDR2 FYNNEI. CDR3 residues: CATCEGGAREGSSYNEQFF. In DNA form, the CDR3 reads TGTGCCACCTGTGAAGGGGGGGCGCGGGAGGGGAGCTCCTACAATGAGCAGTTCTTC.

The rearrangement uses TRBV5-6 and TRBJ2-5, with 7 bases fitting TRBD2. With V trimmed by 1 base and J by 4 bases, 7 bases remained unmatched. From germline, CDR1 is SGHDT and CDR2 YYEEEE. The CDR3 has 15 residues. CDR3 sequence (DNA): TGTGCCAGCAGCTTGTTATCGCGGGGGAGAGAGACCCAGTACTTC. Residues: CASSLLSRGRETQYF.

J is TRBJ2-3 and V is TRBV4-3; D ambiguous. With 2 bases removed from V and 0 bases from J, the gap between germline ends came to 9 bases. The germline V gene has CDR1 LGHNA and CDR2 YSLEER. The CDR3 sequence is 15 residues long. In DNA, the CDR3 is TGCGCCAGCAGCCAAATTCCCAGTAGCACAGATACGCAGTATTTT. Translated: CASSQIPSSTDTQYF.

This sequence joins TRBV6-1 and TRBJ2-7; D is unresolved. The CDR3 has 13 residues. The V and J ends lost 3 bases and 3 bases respectively, with 9 bases between them. Germline CDR1 MNHNS, CDR2 SASEGT. This CDR3 is CASSDSSYYEQYF. CDR3 sequence (DNA): TGTGCCAGCAGTGACAGTTCTTACTACGAGCAGTACTTC.